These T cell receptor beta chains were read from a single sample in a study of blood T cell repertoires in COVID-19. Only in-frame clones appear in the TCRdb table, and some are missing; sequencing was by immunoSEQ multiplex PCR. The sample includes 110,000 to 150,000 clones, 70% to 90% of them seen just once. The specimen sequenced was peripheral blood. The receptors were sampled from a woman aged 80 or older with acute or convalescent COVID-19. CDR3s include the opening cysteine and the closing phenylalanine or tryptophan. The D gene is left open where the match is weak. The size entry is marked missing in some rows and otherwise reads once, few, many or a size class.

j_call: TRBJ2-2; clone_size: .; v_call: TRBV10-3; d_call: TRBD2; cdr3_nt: TGTGCCATCAGTGCCCTAGCGGGAACCGGGGAGCTGTTTTTT; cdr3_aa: CAISALAGTGELFF
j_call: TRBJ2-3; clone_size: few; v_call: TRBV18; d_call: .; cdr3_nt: TGTGCCAGCTCACCGGACAGTGCTAGCACAGATACGCAGTATTTT; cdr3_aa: CASSPDSASTDTQYF
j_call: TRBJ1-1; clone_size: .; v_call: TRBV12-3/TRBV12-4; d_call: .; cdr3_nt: TGTGCCACTAGCCGGGCCTCGAACACTGAAGCTTTCTTT; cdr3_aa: CATSRASNTEAFF
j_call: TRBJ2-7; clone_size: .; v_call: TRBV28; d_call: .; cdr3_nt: TGTGCCAGCCCTTATTACGAGCAGTACTTC; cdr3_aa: CASPYYEQYF
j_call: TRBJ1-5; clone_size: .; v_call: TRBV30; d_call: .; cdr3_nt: TGTGCCGGGCAGTTTGGTCCTCTACGTGGCAATCAGCCCCAGCATTTT; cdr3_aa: CAGQFGPLRGNQPQHF
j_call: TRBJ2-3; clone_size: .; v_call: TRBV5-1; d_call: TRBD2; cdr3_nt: TGCGCCAGCAGCCCTCCGGGACTAGGGGAAGATACGCAGTATTTT; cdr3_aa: CASSPPGLGEDTQYF
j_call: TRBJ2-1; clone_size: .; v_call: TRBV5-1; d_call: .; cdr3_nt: TGCGCCAGCAGCTTGGTTCAGGGGGGCAATGAGCAGTTCTTC; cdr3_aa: CASSLVQGGNEQFF
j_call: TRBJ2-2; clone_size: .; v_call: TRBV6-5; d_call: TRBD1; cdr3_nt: TGTGCCAGCAGGGCTTGGACAGGGAAGACCGGGGAGCTGTTTTTT; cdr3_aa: CASRAWTGKTGELFF
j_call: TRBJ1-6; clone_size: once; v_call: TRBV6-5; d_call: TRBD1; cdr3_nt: TGTGCCAGCAGCTTCCGACAGGGGGAGAATTCACCCCTCCACTTT; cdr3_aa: CASSFRQGENSPLHF
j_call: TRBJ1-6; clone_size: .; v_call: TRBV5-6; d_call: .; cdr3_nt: TGTGCCAGCCGTCTAAGCTCCTATAATTCACCCCTCCACTTT; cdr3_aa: CASRLSSYNSPLHF
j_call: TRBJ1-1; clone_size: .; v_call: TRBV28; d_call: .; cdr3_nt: TGTGCCAGCAGATTGAACAGGGAAGCTTTCTTT; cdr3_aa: CASRLNREAFF
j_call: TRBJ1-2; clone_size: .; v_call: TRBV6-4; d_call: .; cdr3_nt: TGTGCCAGCATTAGTCCTCCCATCCCTAACTATGGCTACACCTTC; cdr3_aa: CASISPPIPNYGYTF
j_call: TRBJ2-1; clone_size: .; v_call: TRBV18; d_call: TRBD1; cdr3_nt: TGTGCCAGCTCACCACCGCTAGGACAGGGGGAAGATTACAATGAGCAGTTCTTC; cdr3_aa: CASSPPLGQGEDYNEQFF
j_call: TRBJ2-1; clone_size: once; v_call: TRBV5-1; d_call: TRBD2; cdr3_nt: TGCGCCAGCAGCTTATCCCCTAGCGGGGGGTACAATGAGCAGTTCTTC; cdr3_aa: CASSLSPSGGYNEQFF
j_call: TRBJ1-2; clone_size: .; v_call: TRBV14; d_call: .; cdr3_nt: TGTGCCAGCAGCCAAGTACAGTCCTATGGCTACACCTTC; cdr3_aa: CASSQVQSYGYTF
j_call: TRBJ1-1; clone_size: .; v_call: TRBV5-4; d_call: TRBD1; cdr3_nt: TGTGCCAGCAGTACCGGACAGGGGTGGTCTGAAGCTTTCTTT; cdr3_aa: CASSTGQGWSEAFF
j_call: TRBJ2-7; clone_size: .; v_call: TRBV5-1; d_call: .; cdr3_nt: TGCGCCAGCAGAACTTCGACGGGGTCGGCGGGGGAGCAGTACTTC; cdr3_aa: CASRTSTGSAGEQYF
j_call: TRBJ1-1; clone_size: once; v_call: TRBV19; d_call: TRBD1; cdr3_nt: TGTGCCAGTAGTACCTGGGACAGGGGGACGAACACTGAAGCTTTCTTT; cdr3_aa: CASSTWDRGTNTEAFF
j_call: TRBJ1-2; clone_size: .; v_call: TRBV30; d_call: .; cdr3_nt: TGTGCCTGGAGTGAACCGCGGGCGTATGGCTACACCTTC; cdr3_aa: CAWSEPRAYGYTF
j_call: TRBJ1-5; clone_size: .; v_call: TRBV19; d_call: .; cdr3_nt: TGTGCCAGTAGTACCGACAGGCGGTATAGCAATCAGCCCCAGCATTTT; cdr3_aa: CASSTDRRYSNQPQHF
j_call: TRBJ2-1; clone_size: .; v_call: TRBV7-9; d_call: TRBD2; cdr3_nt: TGTGCCAGCAGCTTATCCAGCGGGGGGTCTTACAATGAGCAGTTCTTC; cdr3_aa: CASSLSSGGSYNEQFF
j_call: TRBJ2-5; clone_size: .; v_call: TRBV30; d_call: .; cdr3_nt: TGTGCCTGGGGTGGGGGGGAGACCCAGTACTTC; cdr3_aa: CAWGGGETQYF
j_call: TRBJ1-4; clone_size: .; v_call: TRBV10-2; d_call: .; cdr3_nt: TGCGCCAGCAGTGATTCGGGGGGCGGCGAAAAACTGTTTTTT; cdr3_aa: CASSDSGGGEKLFF
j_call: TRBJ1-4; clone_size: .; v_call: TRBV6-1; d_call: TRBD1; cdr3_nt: TGTGCCAGCAGTGAAGAGTTTAGGGGGCGCGGGGAAAAACTGTTTTTT; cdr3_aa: CASSEEFRGRGEKLFF
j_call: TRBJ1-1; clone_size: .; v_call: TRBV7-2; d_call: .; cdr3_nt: TGTGCCAGCAGCTTCCAGAACACTGAAGCTTTCTTT; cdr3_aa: CASSFQNTEAFF
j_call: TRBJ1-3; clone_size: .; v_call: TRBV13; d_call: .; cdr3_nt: TGTGCCAGCAGCTTAGGGCCGGGGGGCTCTGGAAACACCATATATTTT; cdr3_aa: CASSLGPGGSGNTIYF
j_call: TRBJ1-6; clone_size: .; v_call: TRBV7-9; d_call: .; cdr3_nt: TGTGCCAGCAGCTTAGGAGGGTTTGATTCACCCCTCCACTTT; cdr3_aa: CASSLGGFDSPLHF
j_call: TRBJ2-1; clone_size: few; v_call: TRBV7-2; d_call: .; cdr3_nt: TGTGCCAGCAGCTTAGAATATAGCAATGAGCAGTTCTTC; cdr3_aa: CASSLEYSNEQFF
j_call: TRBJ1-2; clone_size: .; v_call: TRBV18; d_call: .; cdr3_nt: TGTGCCAGCTCACCCCGGGGCTATGGCTACACCTTC; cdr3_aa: CASSPRGYGYTF